This TCR beta chain emerged from a study of blood T cell repertoires in COVID-19. Study details: In each case, the material was cDNA or gDNA derived from T cells, B-cell-depleted T cells, or PBMCs.

The germline V and J ends were trimmed by 2 bases and 4 bases, with 4 bases remaining between them. Germline CDR1 is SGHKS and CDR2 is YYEKEE (reference sequence). This CDR3 has 13 residues. In the study's own analysis: Estimated nucleated cell counts came from reference gene primer amplification. The repertoire was sequenced with immunoSEQ multiplex PCR; TCRdb's copy has only in-frame clones and lacks some. V, J and clone size were drawn from that table, and D and trimming were deduced from the DNA. The table has more than 150,000 clones, roughly nine tenths seen once; the top ten hold 2% to 2.5%. Enrollees, roughly 18 to 89 years old, lived in 20 to 25 US areas. Assignments of participants to cohorts depended upon their own reported clinical history.

The clonotype originates from a young woman who had recovered from COVID-19. The rearrangement joins TRBV5-5 to TRBJ2-6; no firm D call. Sequencing input: PBMCs or T cells enriched from blood (not recorded which). The chain's CDR3 is CASSFSGANVLTF. CDR3 DNA: TGTGCCAGCAGCTTTAGCGGGGCCAACGTCCTGACTTTC.